This T cell receptor beta chain emerged from a study of T-cell memory formation after mild COVID-19. About the study: Across donors, TCR clusters were largely donor specific.

This clonotype was seen a handful of times. The CDR3 totals 16 residues. Germline V lookup: CDR1 MGHRA, CDR2 YSYEKL. V gave up 1 base and J gave up 2 bases, with 12 bases separating them. TCRdb redid the calling of the 5' RACE reads with MiXCR, one entry per CDR3 protein. The table has about 410,000 distinct CDR3 sequences, about 22% seen once. The sequence was obtained from an adult woman who had mild COVID-19 (a few samples of this study predate the infection). Cell type and time point are not known. The sample taken for sequencing was PBMCs or a T cell subset sorted from them (not recorded which). This rearrangement joins TRBV4-1 to TRBJ1-5; D is ambiguous. The CDR3 is CASSQGREIGNQPQHF. For the CDR3, the DNA is TGCGCCAGCAGCCAAGGTCGGGAGATCGGCAATCAGCCCCAGCATTTT.